A single sample gave rise to the 14 T cell receptor beta chains below, sequenced in a study of T cells in localized non-small cell lung cancer. Using immunoSEQ multiplex PCR, the repertoire was profiled, and TCRdb retains in-frame clones only, with some absent. The sample has 60,000 to 65,000 clones, 75% to 90% seen once. Sample: peripheral blood, taken before any cancer treatment. Receptors originate from a woman aged 40 to 75 with stage I lung adenocarcinoma.

This clone came up once. V gene TRBV14 combines with J gene TRBJ2-2, with D perhaps TRBD1 (6 bases). The CDR3 sequence is 18 residues long. The germline gives CDR1 SGHDN, CDR2 FVKESK. V lost 4 bases and J lost 6, with 24 bases in between. Here the CDR3 reads CASSLTTPGDSHAGELFF. The CDR3 bases are TGTGCCAGCAGCCTAACTACTCCAGGGGATAGTCATGCCGGGGAGCTGTTTTTT.

V and J are TRBV15 and TRBJ2-1; D assignment may be TRBD1 or TRBD2 (5 bases each). The CDR3 sequence is 15 residues long. The V and J ends lost 3 bases and 12 bases respectively, with 21 bases between them. CDR1 and CDR2 (germline): LNHNV, YYDKDF (reference sequence). Here the CDR3 DNA reads TGTGCCACCAGCAGCTTTGAATCAGGGTATCGGGGGCAGTTCTTC. Its protein product is CATSSFESGYRGQFF.

The CDR3 DNA sequence: TGTGCCAGTAGCGACAGTTTTTACAATGAGCAGTTCTTC. It codes for CASSDSFYNEQFF. The chain carries TRBV19 and TRBJ2-1; D may be TRBD1 (5 bases). This CDR3 spans 13 amino acids. The V gene lost 6 bases and the J gene lost 4 bases, with 10 bases spanning the gap. Germline CDR1 is LNHDA and CDR2 is SQIVND (reference sequence).

V and J are TRBV19 and TRBJ1-2; D is unclear. The CDR3 is made up of 17 amino acids. Trimming cost V 5 bases and J 1 base, with 20 bases left between them. Germline V gives CDR1 LNHDA, CDR2 SQIVND (reference sequence). The CDR3 coding sequence is TGTGCCAGTAGTGATCGGACCGGTGGCGGAGGTAACTATGGCTACACCTTC. Translated, it gives CASSDRTGGGGNYGYTF.

This sequence joins TRBV29-1 and TRBJ1-5; no firm D call. V dropped 0 bases and J dropped 4 bases, with 4 bases sitting between them. Germline lookup yields CDR1 SQVTM and CDR2 ANQGSEA. CDR3 length equals 12 residues. The CDR3 DNA reads TGCAGCGTTGAAGAGGGGAATCAGCCCCAGCATTTT. It codes for CSVEEGNQPQHF.

The chain joins TRBV21-1 to TRBJ1-1. TRBV21-1 is recorded as a pseudogene. The length of the CDR3 is 16 residues. The CDR3 loop is CASSHALATIRTEAFF. In DNA form, the CDR3 reads TGTGCCAGCAGTCATGCGTTAGCTACAATTCGCACTGAAGCTTTCTTT.

The CDR3 nucleotides read TGTGCCTGGAGTGTGCTGGGAGTAGATACGCAGTATTTT. The encoded protein is CAWSVLGVDTQYF. This chain connects TRBV30 to TRBJ2-3; TRBD2 is a possible D gene (5 bases). Deletions cut 0 bases from V and 5 bases from J, with 9 bases between. Germline values: CDR1 GTSNPN, CDR2 SVGIG (reference sequence). There are 13 residues in the CDR3. Variable domain in full (rest from reference TRBV30 and TRBJ2-3): SQTIHQWPATLVQPVGSPLSLECTVEGTSNPNLYWYRQAAGRGLQLLFYSVGIGQISSEVPQNLSASRPQDRQFILSSKKLLLSDSGFYLCAWSVLGVDTQYFGPGTRLTVL.

The rearrangement uses TRBV28 and TRBJ1-1; D is uncertain. The V gene's germline CDR1 is MDHEN and CDR2 SYDVKM. The V and J ends lost 6 bases and 3 bases respectively, with 8 bases between them. The CDR3 has 12 residues. The CDR3 is CASSQTDTEAFF. CDR3 nucleotide sequence: TGTGCCAGCAGCCAAACGGACACTGAAGCTTTCTTT. Based on the CDR3 plus reference TRBV28 and TRBJ1-1, the full variable domain is DVKVTQSSRYLVKRTGEKVFLECVQDMDHENMFWYRQDPGLGLRLIYFSYDVKMKEKGDIPEGYSVSREKKERFSLILESASTNQTSMYLCASSQTDTEAFFGQGTRLTVV.

The V and J genes are TRBV28 and TRBJ1-3; 7 bases are a match to TRBD1. J lost 0 bases, V lost 4 bases, and 3 bases had no gene match. The germline CDR1 and CDR2 sequences are MDHEN and SYDVKM. CDR3 size: 15 residues. CDR3 amino acids: CASSSTGFSGNTIYF. In DNA, the CDR3 is TGTGCCAGCAGTTCGACAGGGTTCTCTGGAAACACCATATATTTT. Supplemented by reference TRBV28 and TRBJ1-3, the full variable domain reads DVKVTQSSRYLVKRTGEKVFLECVQDMDHENMFWYRQDPGLGLRLIYFSYDVKMKEKGDIPEGYSVSREKKERFSLILESASTNQTSMYLCASSSTGFSGNTIYFGEGSWLTVV.

J is TRBJ2-1 and V is TRBV7-2; 9 bases match TRBD1. The CDR3 is 15 residues long. After removal of 5 bases from V and 7 bases from J, the junction contained 9 bases not matched to a gene. CDR1 is SGHTA, CDR2 FQGNSA, per germline. Here the CDR3 DNA reads TGTGCCAGCAGCCCGCGGGACAGGGTGGGTAATGAGCAGTTCTTC. The encoded protein is CASSPRDRVGNEQFF.

The chain employs TRBV9 and TRBJ2-2; 7 bases map to TRBD1. In germline, CDR1 is SGDLS, CDR2 YYNGEE. The V and J ends lost 4 bases and 1 base, in that order; junction bases with no gene match: 4. CDR3 size: 15 residues. In DNA form, the CDR3 reads TGTGCCAGCAGCTCGGGACAGAAGAACACCGGGGAGCTGTTTTTT. Its protein is CASSSGQKNTGELFF.

This sequence joins TRBV5-1 and TRBJ1-2, with a tentative D call TRBD1 (5 bases). Germline V gene sequence: CDR1 SGHRS, CDR2 YFSETQ. The length of the CDR3 is 14 residues. V was trimmed by 3 bases and J by 0 bases, leaving 9 bases between them. CDR3 DNA: TGCGCCAGCAGCTCGGGACTGTCTAACTATGGCTACACCTTC. Protein sequence: CASSSGLSNYGYTF.

This clone came up once. The chain is built from TRBV18 and TRBJ1-1; a possible D gene is TRBD1 (5 bases). Trimming removed 2 bases from V and 5 bases from J, with 12 bases in between. Germline CDR1 is KGHSH and CDR2 is LQKENI. The CDR3 sequence is 14 residues long. CDR3 DNA: TGTGCCAGCTCACCAATCGGGGGAGAAACTGAAGCTTTCTTT. Its translation is CASSPIGGETEAFF.

The CDR3 bases are TGCGCCAGCAGCCAAGAAGGGACAGGGGTCGGAGTTTATGGCTACACCTTC. This sequence encodes CASSQEGTGVGVYGYTF. J is TRBJ1-2 and V is TRBV4-1; 10 nucleotides match TRBD1. The germline gives CDR1 MGHRA, CDR2 YSYEKL. The trim removed 0 bases at V and 5 bases at J, leaving 9 bases unmatched. CDR3 length equals 17 residues.